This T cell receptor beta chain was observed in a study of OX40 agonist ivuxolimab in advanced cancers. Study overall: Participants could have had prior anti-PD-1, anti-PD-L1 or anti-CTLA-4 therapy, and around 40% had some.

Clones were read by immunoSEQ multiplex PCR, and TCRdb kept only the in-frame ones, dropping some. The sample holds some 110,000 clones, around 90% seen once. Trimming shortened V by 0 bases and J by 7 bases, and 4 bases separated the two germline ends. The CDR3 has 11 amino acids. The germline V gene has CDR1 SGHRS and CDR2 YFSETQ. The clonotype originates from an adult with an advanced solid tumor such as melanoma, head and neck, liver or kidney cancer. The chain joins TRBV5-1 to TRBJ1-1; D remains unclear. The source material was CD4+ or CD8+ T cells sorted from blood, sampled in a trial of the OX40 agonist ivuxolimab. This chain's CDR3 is CASSLGSEAFF. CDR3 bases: TGCGCCAGCAGCTTGGGGAGTGAAGCTTTCTTT.